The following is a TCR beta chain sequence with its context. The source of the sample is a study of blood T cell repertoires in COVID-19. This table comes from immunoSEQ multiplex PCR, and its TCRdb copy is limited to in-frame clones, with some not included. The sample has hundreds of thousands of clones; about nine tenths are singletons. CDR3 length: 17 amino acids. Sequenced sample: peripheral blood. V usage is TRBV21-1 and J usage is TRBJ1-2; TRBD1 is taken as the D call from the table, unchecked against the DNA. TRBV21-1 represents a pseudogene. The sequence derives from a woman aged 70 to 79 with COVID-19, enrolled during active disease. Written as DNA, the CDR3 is TGTGCCAGCAGCCAACCCTCCGGGACAGGGTTAAGCGAGGGCTACACCTTC. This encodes CASSQPSGTGLSEGYTF.